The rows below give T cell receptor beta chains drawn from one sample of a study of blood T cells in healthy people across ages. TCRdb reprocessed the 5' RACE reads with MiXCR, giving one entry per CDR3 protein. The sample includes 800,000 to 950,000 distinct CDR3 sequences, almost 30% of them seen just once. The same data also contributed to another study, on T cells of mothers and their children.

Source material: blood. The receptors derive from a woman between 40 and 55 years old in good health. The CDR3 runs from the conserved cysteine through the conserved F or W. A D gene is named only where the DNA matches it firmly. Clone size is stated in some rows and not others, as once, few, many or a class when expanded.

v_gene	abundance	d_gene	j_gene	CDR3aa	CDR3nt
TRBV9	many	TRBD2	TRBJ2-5	CASSSPGTSVETQYF	TGTGCCAGCAGCAGCCCCGGGACTAGCGTGGAGACCCAGTACTTC
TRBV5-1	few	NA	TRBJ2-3	CASSPGERDTQYF	TGCGCCAGCAGCCCGGGGGAGAGGGATACGCAGTATTTT
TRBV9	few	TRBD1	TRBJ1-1	CASSVAWDSEAFF	TGTGCCAGCAGCGTAGCATGGGACAGTGAAGCTTTCTTT
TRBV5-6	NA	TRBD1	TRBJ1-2	CATSLPGQNYGYTF	TGTGCCACGTCTTTACCGGGACAGAACTATGGCTACACCTTC
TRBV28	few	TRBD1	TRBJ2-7	CASSRGDRAHEQYF	TGTGCCAGCAGTCGTGGGGACAGGGCCCACGAGCAGTACTTC
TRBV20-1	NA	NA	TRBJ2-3	CSARVTYGTLTDTQYF	TGCAGTGCTAGAGTAACCTACGGGACTCTCACAGATACGCAGTATTTT
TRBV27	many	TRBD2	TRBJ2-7	CASRPVPGGTYEQYF	TGTGCCAGCAGACCTGTGCCGGGAGGTACCTACGAGCAGTACTTC
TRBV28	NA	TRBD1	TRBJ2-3	CASSLLWDRGHRGTDTQYF	TGTGCCAGCAGTTTACTCTGGGACAGGGGCCACCGCGGCACAGATACGCAGTATTTT
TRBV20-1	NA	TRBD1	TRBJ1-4	CSASRTGEPNEKLVF	TGCAGTGCCTCCCGAACAGGGGAGCCTAATGAAAAACTGGTTTTT
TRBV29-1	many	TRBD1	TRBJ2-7	CSVGASDRGDGEQYF	TGCAGCGTTGGGGCCTCTGACAGGGGCGATGGGGAGCAGTACTTC
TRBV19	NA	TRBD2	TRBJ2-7	CASSIQRGGYEQYF	TGTGCCAGTAGTATCCAGCGGGGCGGCTACGAGCAGTACTTC
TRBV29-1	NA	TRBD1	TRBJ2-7	CSVEARDRAYEQYF	TGCAGCGTTGAGGCAAGGGACAGGGCCTACGAGCAGTACTTC
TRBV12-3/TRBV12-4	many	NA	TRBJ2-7	CASSLGQLYEQYF	TGTGCCAGCAGTTTAGGGCAGCTCTACGAGCAGTACTTC
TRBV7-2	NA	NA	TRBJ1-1	CASSLGPFGTEAFF	TGTGCCAGCAGCTTAGGACCGTTCGGGACTGAAGCTTTCTTT
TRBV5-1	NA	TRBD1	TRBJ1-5	CASSPWTGDRQPQHF	TGCGCCAGCAGCCCGTGGACAGGGGATCGTCAGCCCCAGCATTTT
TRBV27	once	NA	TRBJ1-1	CASSSHLGGGNTEAFF	TGTGCCAGCAGTTCCCATCTCGGAGGGGGGAACACTGAAGCTTTCTTT
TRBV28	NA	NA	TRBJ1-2	CASSTRNYGYTF	TGTGCCAGCAGTACTAGGAACTATGGCTACACCTTC
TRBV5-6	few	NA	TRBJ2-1	CASSPYPPHNEQFF	TGTGCCAGCAGCCCCTACCCACCTCACAATGAGCAGTTCTTC
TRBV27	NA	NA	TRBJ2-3	CASSISTASTDTQYF	TGTGCCAGCAGTATATCGACAGCCAGCACAGATACGCAGTATTTT
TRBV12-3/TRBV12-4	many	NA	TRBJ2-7	CASSTGLGYEQYF	TGTGCCAGCAGCACGGGTCTAGGCTACGAGCAGTACTTC
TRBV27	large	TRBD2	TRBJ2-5	CASSLETSGGLETQYF	TGTGCCAGCAGTTTAGAGACTAGCGGGGGGTTAGAGACCCAGTACTTC
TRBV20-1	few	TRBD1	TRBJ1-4	CSASQGAATNEKLFF	TGCAGTGCTAGCCAGGGGGCAGCAACTAATGAAAAACTGTTTTTT
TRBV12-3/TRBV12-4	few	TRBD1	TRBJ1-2	CASSLETGPYGYTF	TGTGCCAGCAGTTTAGAGACAGGGCCCTATGGCTACACCTTC
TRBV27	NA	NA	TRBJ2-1	CASSLLGTVSSYNEQFF	TGTGCCAGCAGTTTATTGGGGACGGTTAGTTCCTACAATGAGCAGTTCTTC
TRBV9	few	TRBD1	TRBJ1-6	CASSFRDSNNSPLHF	TGTGCCAGCAGCTTCCGGGACAGCAATAATTCACCCCTCCACTTT
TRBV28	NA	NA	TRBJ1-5	CANSPPGTGQPQHF	TGTGCCAACAGTCCCCCGGGGACGGGGCAGCCCCAGCATTTT
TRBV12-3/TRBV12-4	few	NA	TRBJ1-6	CASSFEGGSYNSPLHF	TGTGCCAGCAGTTTTGAGGGGGGATCCTATAATTCACCCCTCCACTTT
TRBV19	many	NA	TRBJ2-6	CASSTGSLGANVLTF	TGTGCCAGTAGTACAGGGAGTTTGGGGGCCAACGTCCTGACTTTC
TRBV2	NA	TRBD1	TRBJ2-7	CASVMTGSSYEQYF	TGTGCCAGTGTTATGACAGGGAGCTCCTACGAGCAGTACTTC
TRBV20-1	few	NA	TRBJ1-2	CSASKTPPQSGYTF	TGCAGTGCTAGCAAGACACCTCCCCAGTCTGGCTACACCTTC
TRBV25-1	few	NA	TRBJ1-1	CASSERATEAFF	TGTGCCAGCAGTGAACGCGCTACTGAAGCTTTCTTT
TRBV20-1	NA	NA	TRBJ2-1	CSAPRGTHSNEQFF	TGCAGTGCTCCCCGAGGTACCCATAGCAATGAGCAGTTCTTC
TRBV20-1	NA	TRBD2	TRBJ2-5	CSATPIAGEQETQYF	TGCAGTGCTACCCCAATAGCGGGGGAACAAGAGACCCAGTACTTC
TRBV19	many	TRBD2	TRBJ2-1	CASSIGAGGTNEQFF	TGTGCCAGTAGTATCGGAGCGGGAGGCACCAATGAGCAGTTCTTC
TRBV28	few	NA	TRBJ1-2	CASIQGLDYGYTF	TGTGCCAGCATACAGGGATTGGACTATGGCTACACCTTC
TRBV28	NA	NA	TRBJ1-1	CASSLAGAVNTEAFF	TGTGCCAGCAGTTTAGCCGGGGCTGTGAACACTGAAGCTTTCTTT
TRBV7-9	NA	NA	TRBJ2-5	CASSLGGRGMLETQYF	TGTGCCAGCAGCTTAGGGGGCAGGGGAATGTTGGAGACCCAGTACTTC
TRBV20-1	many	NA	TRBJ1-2	CSAPTRTGHYGYTF	TGCAGTGCTCCGACGCGAACGGGACACTATGGCTACACCTTC
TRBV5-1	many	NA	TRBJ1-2	CASRLGGIDGYTF	TGCGCCAGCAGACTCGGGGGAATCGATGGCTACACCTTC
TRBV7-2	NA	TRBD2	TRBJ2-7	CASSQIAGTYEQYF	TGTGCCAGCAGCCAAATAGCGGGAACCTACGAGCAGTACTTC
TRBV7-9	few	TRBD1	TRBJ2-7	CASTSGQGRVEQYF	TGTGCCAGCACCTCCGGACAGGGTCGTGTCGAGCAGTACTTC
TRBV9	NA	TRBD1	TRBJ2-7	CASSATRTGQSSYEQYF	TGTGCCAGCAGCGCGACCAGAACGGGACAGTCCTCCTACGAGCAGTACTTC
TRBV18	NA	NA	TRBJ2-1	CASSPGQILYNEQFF	TGTGCCAGCTCACCGGGACAAATACTTTACAATGAGCAGTTCTTC
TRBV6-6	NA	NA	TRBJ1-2	CASSRGAWGYTF	TGTGCCAGCAGTCGGGGGGCCTGGGGCTACACCTTC
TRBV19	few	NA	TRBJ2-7	CASSIYHLTYEQYF	TGTGCCAGTAGTATATACCACTTAACCTACGAGCAGTACTTC
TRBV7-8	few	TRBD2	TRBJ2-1	CASSFGTSGGRLVFF	TGTGCCAGCAGCTTTGGGACTAGCGGGGGGCGGCTGGTGTTCTTC
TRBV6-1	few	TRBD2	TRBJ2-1	CASSGINPGTSGAFEQFF	TGTGCCAGCAGTGGAATCAACCCCGGGACTAGCGGCGCGTTTGAGCAGTTCTTC
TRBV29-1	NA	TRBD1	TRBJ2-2	CSVGTASTGELFF	TGCAGCGTAGGGACAGCCAGCACCGGGGAGCTGTTTTTT
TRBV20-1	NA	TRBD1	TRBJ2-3	CSAGDRGTDTQYF	TGCAGTGCGGGGGACAGGGGCACAGATACGCAGTATTTT
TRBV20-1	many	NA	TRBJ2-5	CSARDRVSQETQYF	TGCAGTGCTAGGGACAGAGTATCCCAAGAGACCCAGTACTTC
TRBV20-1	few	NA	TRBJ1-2	CSARLPGGPGYTF	TGCAGTGCTAGGTTGCCGGGCGGGCCTGGCTACACCTTC
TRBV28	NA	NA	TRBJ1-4	CASSSSLFNEKLFF	TGTGCCAGCAGTTCGTCCCTCTTTAATGAAAAACTGTTTTTT
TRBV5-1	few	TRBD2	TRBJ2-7	CASSQESGSCEQYF	TGCGCCAGCAGCCAAGAGAGCGGGAGTTGCGAGCAGTACTTC
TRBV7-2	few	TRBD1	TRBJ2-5	CASSPGQGRLETQYF	TGTGCCAGCAGTCCCGGACAGGGGAGGTTGGAGACCCAGTACTTC
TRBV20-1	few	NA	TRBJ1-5	CSARDQRTGQPQHF	TGCAGTGCTAGAGATCAAAGGACGGGACAGCCCCAGCATTTT